This is a list of T cell receptor beta chains from one sample in a study of blood T cell repertoires in COVID-19. Some clones are missing from TCRdb's copy, which holds only in-frame ones; the method was immunoSEQ multiplex PCR. This sample has about 180,000 clones, with approximately 84% found just once. The specimen was PBMCs or T cells enriched from blood (not recorded which). The receptors here all came from a human donor with acute COVID-19. The donor label of this sample is uncertain. CDR3s include the opening cysteine and the closing phenylalanine or tryptophan. The D gene is left open where the match is weak. Only some rows state a clone size, as once, few, many or a class for expanded clones.

D gene: -
J gene: TRBJ1-1
clone size: -
V gene: TRBV6-2/TRBV6-3
CDR3 DNA: TGTGCCAGCAGTTACAGTACAGGGAACACTGAAGCTTTCTTT
CDR3 protein: CASSYSTGNTEAFF

D gene: TRBD2
J gene: TRBJ2-7
clone size: -
V gene: TRBV5-1
CDR3 DNA: TGCGCCAGCAGCGGGGGACTAGCGGACGAGCAGTACTTC
CDR3 protein: CASSGGLADEQYF

D gene: TRBD1
J gene: TRBJ1-4
clone size: -
V gene: TRBV10-2
CDR3 DNA: TGCGCCAGCAGGGGGGACAGGGGTCGGGAAAAACTGTTTTTT
CDR3 protein: CASRGDRGREKLFF

D gene: -
J gene: TRBJ1-5
clone size: -
V gene: TRBV27
CDR3 DNA: TGTGCCAGCAGTTTTTCAGGGAGCAATCAGCCCCAGCATTTT
CDR3 protein: CASSFSGSNQPQHF

D gene: -
J gene: TRBJ1-5
clone size: -
V gene: TRBV6-5
CDR3 DNA: TGTGCCAGCAGTTCCCTACAGGGTAGCAATCAGCCCCAGCATTTT
CDR3 protein: CASSSLQGSNQPQHF

D gene: -
J gene: TRBJ2-7
clone size: -
V gene: TRBV7-9
CDR3 DNA: TGTGCCAGCAGCTTACAGACCCGGGACGAGCAGTACTTC
CDR3 protein: CASSLQTRDEQYF

D gene: TRBD2
J gene: TRBJ2-1
clone size: once
V gene: TRBV18
CDR3 DNA: TGTGCCAGCTCACCGATTCGGAGCGGGGGTAGCTCCTACAATGAGCAGTTCTTC
CDR3 protein: CASSPIRSGGSSYNEQFF

D gene: TRBD1
J gene: TRBJ1-4
clone size: -
V gene: TRBV7-9
CDR3 DNA: TGTGCCAGCAGCTTGGGGGGGACAGGGAATGAAAAACTGTTTTTT
CDR3 protein: CASSLGGTGNEKLFF

D gene: TRBD2
J gene: TRBJ2-1
clone size: -
V gene: TRBV11-2
CDR3 DNA: TGTGCCAGCAGCTTTAGTTCGGGGGGTCTCTACAATGAGCAGTTCTTC
CDR3 protein: CASSFSSGGLYNEQFF

D gene: -
J gene: TRBJ2-1
clone size: -
V gene: TRBV3-1/TRBV3-2
CDR3 DNA: TGTGCCAGCAGCCAAGGGTTGAGCTACAATGAGCAGTTCTTC
CDR3 protein: CASSQGLSYNEQFF

D gene: -
J gene: TRBJ2-7
clone size: once
V gene: TRBV6-5
CDR3 DNA: TGTGCCAGCAGGGGGGGACGGATCTCCTACGAGCAGTACTTC
CDR3 protein: CASRGGRISYEQYF

D gene: TRBD2
J gene: TRBJ2-3
clone size: -
V gene: TRBV5-1
CDR3 DNA: TGCGCCAGCAGCCTGGACGGGGGGACCTCGGCAGATACGCAGTATTTT
CDR3 protein: CASSLDGGTSADTQYF

D gene: -
J gene: TRBJ2-7
clone size: once
V gene: TRBV5-1
CDR3 DNA: TGCGCCAGCAGCTTGGGTTCGGGATCTTCCTACGAGCAGTACTTC
CDR3 protein: CASSLGSGSSYEQYF

D gene: -
J gene: TRBJ2-2
clone size: -
V gene: TRBV7-6
CDR3 DNA: TGTGCCAGCAGCTCGGGGGGAGCAGGGGGCACCCCTGCCGCGAACACCGGGGAGCTGTTTTTT
CDR3 protein: CASSSGGAGGTPAANTGELFF

D gene: TRBD1
J gene: TRBJ2-7
clone size: -
V gene: TRBV6-1
CDR3 DNA: TGTGCCAGCAGTGAAGGACAGGGGGGGGCCTACGAGCAGTACTTC
CDR3 protein: CASSEGQGGAYEQYF

D gene: TRBD2
J gene: TRBJ2-3
clone size: -
V gene: TRBV9
CDR3 DNA: TGTGCCAGCAGCGTTAGCGGGGGGGCCGTAGATACGCAGTATTTT
CDR3 protein: CASSVSGGAVDTQYF

D gene: TRBD2
J gene: TRBJ2-2
clone size: -
V gene: TRBV5-4
CDR3 DNA: TGTGCCAGCAGCTTCGGACTAGCGGGGGGAACGGGGGAGCTGTTTTTT
CDR3 protein: CASSFGLAGGTGELFF

D gene: -
J gene: TRBJ1-5
clone size: -
V gene: TRBV19
CDR3 DNA: TGTGCCAGTAGTAACCTGGAGGGCAATCAGCCCCAGCATTTT
CDR3 protein: CASSNLEGNQPQHF

D gene: -
J gene: TRBJ1-5
clone size: -
V gene: TRBV4-2
CDR3 DNA: TGTGCCAGCAGCCAAGATTTGGCAGGGAGGATGCAGCCCCAGCATTTT
CDR3 protein: CASSQDLAGRMQPQHF

D gene: TRBD1
J gene: TRBJ1-2
clone size: -
V gene: TRBV5-1
CDR3 DNA: TGCGCCAGCAGCGCTGGGACAGGGCGGCGTGGCTACACCTTC
CDR3 protein: CASSAGTGRRGYTF

D gene: -
J gene: TRBJ2-3
clone size: -
V gene: TRBV5-1
CDR3 DNA: TGCGCCAGCAGCTTGGCAGGGAACACAGATACGCAGTATTTT
CDR3 protein: CASSLAGNTDTQYF

D gene: TRBD1
J gene: TRBJ1-2
clone size: -
V gene: TRBV10-3
CDR3 DNA: TGTGCCATCAGTGCAGGGGGCGGCTATGGCTACACCTTC
CDR3 protein: CAISAGGGYGYTF

D gene: -
J gene: TRBJ1-2
clone size: -
V gene: TRBV27
CDR3 DNA: TGTGCCAGCAGTTTAAGAGGGTCATCTGGCTACACCTTC
CDR3 protein: CASSLRGSSGYTF

D gene: -
J gene: TRBJ2-3
clone size: -
V gene: TRBV4-1
CDR3 DNA: TGCGCCAGCAGCCAAGACCGTCGGGGAGATACGCAGTATTTT
CDR3 protein: CASSQDRRGDTQYF

D gene: TRBD2
J gene: TRBJ2-3
clone size: -
V gene: TRBV9
CDR3 DNA: TGTGCCAGCAGCGTAGGCCCTCTAGCGGGGGGCACAGATACGCAGTATTTT
CDR3 protein: CASSVGPLAGGTDTQYF

D gene: -
J gene: TRBJ1-3
clone size: -
V gene: TRBV19
CDR3 DNA: TGTGCCAGTAGTATGACCCTGGGACTTACGAGCTCTGGAAACACCATATATTTT
CDR3 protein: CASSMTLGLTSSGNTIYF

D gene: -
J gene: TRBJ1-2
clone size: -
V gene: TRBV7-8
CDR3 DNA: TGTGCCAGCAAACCCACAGCCCGAGCCTTATATGGCTACACCTTC
CDR3 protein: CASKPTARALYGYTF

D gene: TRBD1
J gene: TRBJ1-1
clone size: few
V gene: TRBV14
CDR3 DNA: TGTGCCAGCAGCCAAGGAGGACAGGGACTCGCTGAAGCTTTCTTT
CDR3 protein: CASSQGGQGLAEAFF

D gene: -
J gene: TRBJ1-2
clone size: -
V gene: TRBV21-1
CDR3 DNA: TGTGCCAGCAGCAAAGCGGAGGAGAAAGCTAACTATGGCTACACCTTC
CDR3 protein: CASSKAEEKANYGYTF

D gene: TRBD1
J gene: TRBJ1-1
clone size: -
V gene: TRBV29-1
CDR3 DNA: TGCAGCGTTGAACGGGACAGTAGCACTGAAGCTTTCTTT
CDR3 protein: CSVERDSSTEAFF

D gene: -
J gene: TRBJ2-3
clone size: -
V gene: TRBV5-1
CDR3 DNA: TGCGCCAGCAGCTTTGAGGAGGATACGCAGTATTTT
CDR3 protein: CASSFEEDTQYF

D gene: -
J gene: TRBJ2-3
clone size: -
V gene: TRBV19
CDR3 DNA: TGTGCCACCGACGGGGGGCTGGCAGATACGCAGTATTTT
CDR3 protein: CATDGGLADTQYF

D gene: -
J gene: TRBJ2-1
clone size: once
V gene: TRBV6-5
CDR3 DNA: TGTGCCAGCAGCCTAGGACTGAACAATGAGCAGTTCTTC
CDR3 protein: CASSLGLNNEQFF

D gene: -
J gene: TRBJ1-1
clone size: -
V gene: TRBV9
CDR3 DNA: TGTGCCAGCACCCTAGACGACACTTACAGGTACTCAGAAGCTTTCTTT
CDR3 protein: CASTLDDTYRYSEAFF

D gene: TRBD1
J gene: TRBJ2-4
clone size: -
V gene: TRBV7-9
CDR3 DNA: TGTGCCAGCAGCTTAGCGACGGGCAGGGGGCGCAGTTCGGACATTCAGTACTTC
CDR3 protein: CASSLATGRGRSSDIQYF

D gene: -
J gene: TRBJ1-2
clone size: -
V gene: TRBV30
CDR3 DNA: TGTGCCTGGAGTGTACTTACAGACCCCTATGGCTACACCTTC
CDR3 protein: CAWSVLTDPYGYTF

D gene: -
J gene: TRBJ1-1
clone size: few
V gene: TRBV5-6
CDR3 DNA: TGTGCCAGCAGCCCTGGAGAGGTCAATACTGAAGCTTTCTTT
CDR3 protein: CASSPGEVNTEAFF

D gene: -
J gene: TRBJ1-2
clone size: -
V gene: TRBV19
CDR3 DNA: TGTGCCAGTAGTCGACAAGGACAAGCAGCTAACTATGGCTACACCTTC
CDR3 protein: CASSRQGQAANYGYTF

D gene: -
J gene: TRBJ1-3
clone size: few
V gene: TRBV5-1
CDR3 DNA: TGCGCCAGCAGCTTGGACGTAGTCAATGGAAACACCATATATTTT
CDR3 protein: CASSLDVVNGNTIYF

D gene: TRBD1
J gene: TRBJ1-5
clone size: few
V gene: TRBV7-2
CDR3 DNA: TGTGCCAGCAGCCGGACAGGGGGTAATCAGCCCCAGCATTTT
CDR3 protein: CASSRTGGNQPQHF

D gene: -
J gene: TRBJ2-1
clone size: -
V gene: TRBV5-1
CDR3 DNA: TGCGCCAGCAGCTTAGCGCTAAGCTCCTACAATGAGCAGTTCTTC
CDR3 protein: CASSLALSSYNEQFF

D gene: TRBD1
J gene: TRBJ1-2
clone size: -
V gene: TRBV7-9
CDR3 DNA: TGTGCCAGCAGCTTATGGGACAGGGGGCCCTTC
CDR3 protein: CASSLWDRGPF

D gene: -
J gene: TRBJ1-2
clone size: -
V gene: TRBV5-8
CDR3 DNA: TGTGCCAGCAGCTTCTGGGAAACAGGCTATGGCTACACCTTC
CDR3 protein: CASSFWETGYGYTF

D gene: TRBD1
J gene: TRBJ2-7
clone size: -
V gene: TRBV19
CDR3 DNA: TGTGCCAGTCAGACAGGGGGCTCGGACGAGCAGTACTTC
CDR3 protein: CASQTGGSDEQYF

D gene: -
J gene: TRBJ1-3
clone size: -
V gene: TRBV7-9
CDR3 DNA: TGTGCCAGCAGCTTCGCGGAGGGCGGAGGCACCATATATTTT
CDR3 protein: CASSFAEGGGTIYF

D gene: TRBD1
J gene: TRBJ2-4
clone size: -
V gene: TRBV6-6
CDR3 DNA: TGTGCCAGCAGGAGCCCCGGGACAGAGATTCAGTACTTC
CDR3 protein: CASRSPGTEIQYF

D gene: -
J gene: TRBJ2-5
clone size: -
V gene: TRBV6-4
CDR3 DNA: TGTGCCGCCACTACGATCACTTTTAAGACCCAGTACTTC
CDR3 protein: CAATTITFKTQYF

D gene: TRBD1
J gene: TRBJ1-1
clone size: -
V gene: TRBV27
CDR3 DNA: TGTGCCAGCAGGTCGACAGGGCAAGCTTTCTTT
CDR3 protein: CASRSTGQAFF

D gene: TRBD1
J gene: TRBJ1-5
clone size: -
V gene: TRBV24-1
CDR3 DNA: TGTGCCACCAGAGGACAGGGAAGCAATCAGCCCCAGCATTTT
CDR3 protein: CATRGQGSNQPQHF

D gene: TRBD2
J gene: TRBJ2-1
clone size: -
V gene: TRBV9
CDR3 DNA: TGTGCCAGCAGCGTAGGTGGGACTATATACAATGAGCAGTTCTTC
CDR3 protein: CASSVGGTIYNEQFF

D gene: TRBD1
J gene: TRBJ1-6
clone size: -
V gene: TRBV5-1
CDR3 DNA: TGCGCCAGCAGCGAGTTGGACAGGGGGAATTCACCCCTCCACTTT
CDR3 protein: CASSELDRGNSPLHF

D gene: TRBD1
J gene: TRBJ1-5
clone size: -
V gene: TRBV7-9
CDR3 DNA: TGTGCCAGCAGTTCCCAGGGGGCAAATCAGCCCCAGCATTTT
CDR3 protein: CASSSQGANQPQHF

D gene: -
J gene: TRBJ1-3
clone size: -
V gene: TRBV28
CDR3 DNA: TGTGCCAGCAGGCCAGGGGTTCCCTCTGGAAACACCATATATTTT
CDR3 protein: CASRPGVPSGNTIYF

D gene: -
J gene: TRBJ2-7
clone size: -
V gene: TRBV4-1
CDR3 DNA: TGCGCCAGCAGCCAAATCGGAGAGTCCTACGAGCAGTACTTC
CDR3 protein: CASSQIGESYEQYF